The clone carrying this T cell receptor (beta chain) was counted only a few times. The antigen remains undetermined. The data originate from a study of T-cell memory formation after mild COVID-19. Whole-study results and caveats: Proof of SARS-CoV-2 specificity was absent for the second-wave clones that crested on day 37. Clones shrinking between day 15 and 85 showed a balanced CD4/CD8 split, and those that grew later tilted toward CD4+. Pre-infection memory held some responding clones, suggesting pre-existing cross-reactive T cells responded.

V lost 11 bases and J lost 7, with 15 bases in between. The CDR3 sequence is 12 residues long. Each CDR3 protein gets one entry after TCRdb re-called the 5' RACE reads with MiXCR. The sample yields 250,000 to 400,000 distinct CDR3 sequences, over 11% seen once. V is TRBV12-3 or TRBV12-4 and J is TRBJ1-5; D may be TRBD1 (5 bases). The sequencing input was PBMCs or a T cell subset sorted from them (not recorded which). The TCR was taken from a man younger than 35 who had mild COVID-19 (a few samples of this study predate the infection). Cell type and time point are not known. DNA for the CDR3: TGTGCCGGCCACGGGGGTCGGCAGCCCCAGCATTTT. It yields the protein CAGHGGRQPQHF.